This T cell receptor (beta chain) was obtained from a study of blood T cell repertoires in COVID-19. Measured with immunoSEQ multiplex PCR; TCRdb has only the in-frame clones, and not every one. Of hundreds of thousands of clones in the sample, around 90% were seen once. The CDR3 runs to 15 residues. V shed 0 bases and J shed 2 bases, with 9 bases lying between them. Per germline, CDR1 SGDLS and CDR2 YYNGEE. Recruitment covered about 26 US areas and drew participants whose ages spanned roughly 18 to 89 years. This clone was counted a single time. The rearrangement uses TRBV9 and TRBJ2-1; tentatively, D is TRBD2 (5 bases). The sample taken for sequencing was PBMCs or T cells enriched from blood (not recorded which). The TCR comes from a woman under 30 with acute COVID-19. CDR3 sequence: CASSVAGWPYNEQFF. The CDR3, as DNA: TGTGCCAGCAGCGTAGCGGGATGGCCCTACAATGAGCAGTTCTTC.